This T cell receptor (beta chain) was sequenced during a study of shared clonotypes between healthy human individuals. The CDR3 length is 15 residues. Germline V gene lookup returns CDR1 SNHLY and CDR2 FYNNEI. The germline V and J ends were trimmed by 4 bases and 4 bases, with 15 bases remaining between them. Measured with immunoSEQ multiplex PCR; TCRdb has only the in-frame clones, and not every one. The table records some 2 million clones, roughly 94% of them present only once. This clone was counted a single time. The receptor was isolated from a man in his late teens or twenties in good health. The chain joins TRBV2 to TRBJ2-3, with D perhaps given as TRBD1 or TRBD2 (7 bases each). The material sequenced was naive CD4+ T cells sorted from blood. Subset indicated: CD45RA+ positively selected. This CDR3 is CASSVEGAGADTQYF. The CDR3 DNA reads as TGTGCCAGCAGTGTGGAGGGGGCGGGAGCAGATACGCAGTATTTT.